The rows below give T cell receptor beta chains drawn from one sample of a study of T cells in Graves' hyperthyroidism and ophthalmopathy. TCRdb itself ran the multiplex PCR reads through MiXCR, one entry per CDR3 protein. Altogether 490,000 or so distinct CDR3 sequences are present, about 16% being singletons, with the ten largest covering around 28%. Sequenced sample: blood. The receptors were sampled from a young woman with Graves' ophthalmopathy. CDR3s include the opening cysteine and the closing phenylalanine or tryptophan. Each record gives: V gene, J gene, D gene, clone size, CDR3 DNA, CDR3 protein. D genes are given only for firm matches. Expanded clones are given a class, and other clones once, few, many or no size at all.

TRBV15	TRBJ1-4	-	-	TGTGCCACCAGCAGAGATGATCCAGGGAATGAAAAACTGTTTTTT	CATSRDDPGNEKLFF
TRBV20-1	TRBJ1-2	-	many	TGCAGTGCTAGTGGCCCCGGGCTATATGGCTACACCTTC	CSASGPGLYGYTF
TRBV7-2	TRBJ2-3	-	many	TGTGCCAGCAGACCAACAGGGTCAGATACGCAGTATTTT	CASRPTGSDTQYF
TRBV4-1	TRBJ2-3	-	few	TGCGCCAGCAGCACCCCTGGCAATACGCAGTATTTT	CASSTPGNTQYF
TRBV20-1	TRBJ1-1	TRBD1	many	TGCAGTGCTAGGACAGGGGACACTGAAGCTTTCTTT	CSARTGDTEAFF
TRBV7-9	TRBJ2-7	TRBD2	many	TGTGCCAGCAGCCTAGGCGGTGGGGAGGGCTACGAGCAGTACTTC	CASSLGGGEGYEQYF
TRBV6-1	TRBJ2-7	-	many	TGTGCCAGCAGTGAATGGGGGCTTAGCTCCTACGAGCAGTACTTC	CASSEWGLSSYEQYF
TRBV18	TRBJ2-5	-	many	TGTGCCAGCTCACCACGGAGGATTAGGGGAGAGACCCAGTACTTC	CASSPRRIRGETQYF
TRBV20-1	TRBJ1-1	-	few	TGCAGTGCTTCACCAGTTCCCGAAGCTTTCTTT	CSASPVPEAFF
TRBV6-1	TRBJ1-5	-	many	TGTGCCAGCAGTGAAGGGGGCTTGTTGGATCAGCCCCAGCATTTT	CASSEGGLLDQPQHF
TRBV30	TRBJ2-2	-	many	TGTGCCTGGAGTGTACCAGGGTACGCCGGGGAGCTGTTTTTT	CAWSVPGYAGELFF
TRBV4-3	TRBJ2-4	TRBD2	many	TGCGCCAGCAGCCAAGAAGGCAGCGGGAGGGTGACGGCCAAAAACATTCAGTACTTC	CASSQEGSGRVTAKNIQYF
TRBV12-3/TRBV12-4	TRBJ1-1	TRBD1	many	TGTGCCAGCAGACCGGGACAGATTAACACTGAAGCTTTCTTT	CASRPGQINTEAFF
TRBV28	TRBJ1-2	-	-	TGTGCCAGCTCAAATCCAGGGGAGGGGGGAGGCTACACCTTC	CASSNPGEGGGYTF
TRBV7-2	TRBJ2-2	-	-	TGTGCCAGCAGCTTAGTATTCGATGGCCTGTTTTTT	CASSLVFDGLFF
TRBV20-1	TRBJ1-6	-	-	TGCAGTATCCCCCCGGGCGCGGGAAATTCACCCCTCCACTTT	CSIPPGAGNSPLHF
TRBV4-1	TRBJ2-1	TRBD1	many	TGCGCCAGCAGCCAAGTACGACAGGGCAATGAGCAGTTCTTC	CASSQVRQGNEQFF
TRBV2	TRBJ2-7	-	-	TGTGCCAGCAGAACCCGGACCATCTACGAGCGGTACTTC	CASRTRTIYERYF
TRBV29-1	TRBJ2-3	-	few	TGCAGCGTTGAGGCGGGGACAGCTACGCAGTATTTT	CSVEAGTATQYF
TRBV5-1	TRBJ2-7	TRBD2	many	TGCGCCAGCAGCTTGGTATCGGGAGGCGGGGAGCAGTACTTC	CASSLVSGGGEQYF
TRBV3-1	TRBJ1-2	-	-	TGTGCCAGCAGCTTGAGAAGCCCAGGGGACTATGGCTACACCTTC	CASSLRSPGDYGYTF
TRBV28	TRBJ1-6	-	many	TGTGCCAGCAGTTTAGTAATGGAACTGATTAATTCACCCCTCCACTTT	CASSLVMELINSPLHF
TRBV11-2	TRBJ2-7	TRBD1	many	TGTGCCAGCAGCTTAGCGGACAGGAACGTCTACGAGCAGTACTTC	CASSLADRNVYEQYF
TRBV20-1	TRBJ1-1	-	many	TGCAGTGCTAGCCGCGGACAACTGAACACTGAAGCTTTCTTT	CSASRGQLNTEAFF
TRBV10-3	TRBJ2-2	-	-	TGTGCCATCAGTGGGGATTTTCCGAACACCCGGGAGCTGTTTTTT	CAISGDFPNTRELFF
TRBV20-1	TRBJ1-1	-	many	TGCAGTGCTAGTTGGGTGACTTCGGTTATCGGCACTGAAGCTTTCTTT	CSASWVTSVIGTEAFF
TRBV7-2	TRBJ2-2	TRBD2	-	TGTGCCAGCAGCCACCGGACTAGCGGGAGGAATACCGGGGAGCTGTTTTTT	CASSHRTSGRNTGELFF
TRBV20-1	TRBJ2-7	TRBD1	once	TGCAGTGCCCCGGGACAGGGGTCCGAGCAGTACTTC	CSAPGQGSEQYF
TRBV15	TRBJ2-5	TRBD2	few	TGTGCCACCAGCAGCCCCCGAGCCCGGGGGGGGACCCAGTACTTC	CATSSPRARGGTQYF
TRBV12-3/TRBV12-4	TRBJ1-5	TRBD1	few	TGTGCCAGCAGTACAGGGGTAAGGCAGCCCCAGCATTTT	CASSTGVRQPQHF
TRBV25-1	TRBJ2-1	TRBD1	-	TGTGCCAGCAGTGTGCCAGGGGGATACAATGAGCAGTTCTTC	CASSVPGGYNEQFF
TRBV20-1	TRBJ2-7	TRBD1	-	TGCAGTGCTAGACTGACAGGGGTGGAGCAGTACTTC	CSARLTGVEQYF
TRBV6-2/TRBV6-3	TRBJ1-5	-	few	TGTGCCAGCAGCCCCCCTTATGATCCTCTAAATCAGCCCCAGCATTTT	CASSPPYDPLNQPQHF
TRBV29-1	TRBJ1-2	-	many	TGCAGCGTTGTGTATACCGGAGCTAACTATGGCTACACCTTC	CSVVYTGANYGYTF
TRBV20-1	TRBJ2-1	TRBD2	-	TGCAGTGCCCAAGGACTAGCGGGGCCTAATGAGCAGTTCTTC	CSAQGLAGPNEQFF
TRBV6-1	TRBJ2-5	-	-	TGTGCCAGCATTCCCCGGGCGCAAATCGGGACCCAGTACTTC	CASIPRAQIGTQYF
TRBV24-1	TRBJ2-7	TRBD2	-	TGTGCCACCAGTGATGGAAAGGGACTAGCGGGGTACGAGCAGTACTTC	CATSDGKGLAGYEQYF
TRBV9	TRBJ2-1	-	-	TGTGCCAGCAGCTTACAGGGAAATAGTGAGCAGTTCTTC	CASSLQGNSEQFF
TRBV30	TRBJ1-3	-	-	-	CAWGGGAEENF
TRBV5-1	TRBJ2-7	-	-	TGCGCCAGCGGCCACGACTTTCACGAGCAGCACTTC	CASGHDFHEQHF
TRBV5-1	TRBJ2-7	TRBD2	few	TGCGCCAGCAGCCACCCGGGACTAGAAACAAACGAGCAGTACTTC	CASSHPGLETNEQYF
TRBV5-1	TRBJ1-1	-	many	TGCGCCAGCAGCCCGGCCGCTGATGGCACTGAAGCTTTCTTT	CASSPAADGTEAFF
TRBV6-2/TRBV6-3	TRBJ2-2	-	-	TGTGCCAGCAGTCCAACTAGCCGCCCCGGGGAGCTGTTTTTT	CASSPTSRPGELFF
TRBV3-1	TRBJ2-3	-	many	TGTGCCAGCAGCCAAGTTTGGGAGGATACGCAGTATTTT	CASSQVWEDTQYF
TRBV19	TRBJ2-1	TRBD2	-	TGTGCCAGTACCCCCTTGGGCGGGAGGGTCGACAATGAGCAGTTCTTC	CASTPLGGRVDNEQFF
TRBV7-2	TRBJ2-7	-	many	TGTGCCAGCAGCTTAAGCCTGGGACGGCTCTCCTACGAGCAGTACTTC	CASSLSLGRLSYEQYF